Listed below are T cell receptor beta chains from one sample, sequenced in a study of blood T cell repertoires in COVID-19. Libraries were prepared by immunoSEQ multiplex PCR; TCRdb keeps only in-frame clonotypes and omits some of them. The sample lists nearly 400,000 clones, roughly 90% occurring once. The sample was PBMCs or T cells enriched from blood (not recorded which). These receptors were collected from a woman between 25 and 40 years old who had recovered from COVID-19. The CDR3 runs from the conserved cysteine through the conserved F or W. D genes are given only for firm matches. Expanded clones get a size class; other rows say once, few or many, or leave the size out.

J gene: TRBJ2-5
V gene: TRBV6-5
D gene: .
clone size: .
CDR3 protein: CASSYGQSGAQYF
CDR3 DNA: TGTGCCAGCAGTTACGGGCAGTCCGGCGCCCAGTACTTC

J gene: TRBJ1-3
V gene: TRBV19
D gene: .
clone size: .
CDR3 protein: CASSIAGDRRNTIYF
CDR3 DNA: TGTGCCAGTAGTATCGCAGGGGATCGCCGAAACACCATATATTTT

J gene: TRBJ1-1
V gene: TRBV6-2/TRBV6-3
D gene: .
clone size: .
CDR3 protein: CASSSIGGANTEAFF
CDR3 DNA: TGTGCCAGCAGCTCCATTGGGGGGGCAAACACTGAAGCTTTCTTT

J gene: TRBJ1-2
V gene: TRBV2
D gene: TRBD1
clone size: once
CDR3 protein: CASSVPRGGQGVRYGYTF
CDR3 DNA: TGTGCCAGCAGTGTACCCCGAGGGGGACAGGGGGTTCGCTATGGCTACACCTTC

J gene: TRBJ2-1
V gene: TRBV19
D gene: .
clone size: .
CDR3 protein: CASSIVGGNQFF
CDR3 DNA: TGTGCCAGTAGTATAGTCGGAGGGAATCAGTTCTTC

J gene: TRBJ1-3
V gene: TRBV7-8
D gene: .
clone size: once
CDR3 protein: CASSLSSFSGNTIYF
CDR3 DNA: TGTGCCAGCAGCTTATCGAGCTTCTCTGGAAACACCATATATTTT

J gene: TRBJ2-7
V gene: TRBV6-1
D gene: .
clone size: .
CDR3 protein: CASSEASGQGNEYF
CDR3 DNA: TGTGCCAGCAGTGAAGCTTCAGGGCAGGGGAATGAGTACTTC

J gene: TRBJ2-1
V gene: TRBV5-4
D gene: .
clone size: .
CDR3 protein: CASSPSPKSSYNEQFF
CDR3 DNA: TGTGCCAGCAGCCCATCCCCTAAGAGCTCCTACAATGAGCAGTTCTTC

J gene: TRBJ1-1
V gene: TRBV5-1
D gene: .
clone size: .
CDR3 protein: CASSLGGTFLTEAFF
CDR3 DNA: TGCGCCAGCAGCTTGGGAGGGACTTTCCTCACTGAAGCTTTCTTT

J gene: TRBJ2-5
V gene: TRBV5-1
D gene: TRBD2
clone size: .
CDR3 protein: CASSFLAGSQETQYF
CDR3 DNA: TGCGCCAGCAGCTTTTTAGCGGGGAGCCAAGAGACCCAGTACTTC

J gene: TRBJ2-7
V gene: TRBV19
D gene: TRBD1
clone size: .
CDR3 protein: CASSPNDPGGYEQYF
CDR3 DNA: TGTGCCAGTAGCCCTAACGATCCAGGGGGCTACGAGCAGTACTTC

J gene: TRBJ1-5
V gene: TRBV30
D gene: .
clone size: .
CDR3 protein: CAWTTTGYNQPQHF
CDR3 DNA: TGTGCCTGGACCACCACAGGGTACAATCAGCCCCAGCATTTT

J gene: TRBJ2-7
V gene: TRBV7-9
D gene: .
clone size: .
CDR3 protein: CASSILYEQYF
CDR3 DNA: TGTGCCAGCAGCATCCTCTACGAGCAGTACTTC

J gene: TRBJ1-1
V gene: TRBV29-1
D gene: .
clone size: .
CDR3 protein: CSVVVPRYSGEAFF
CDR3 DNA: TGCAGCGTCGTAGTCCCCCGATACTCTGGTGAAGCTTTCTTT

J gene: TRBJ1-1
V gene: TRBV11-2
D gene: .
clone size: .
CDR3 protein: CASSSFVGARIVGTEAFF
CDR3 DNA: TGTGCCAGCAGCTCGTTCGTGGGGGCGCGGATTGTAGGCACTGAAGCTTTCTTT

J gene: TRBJ1-5
V gene: TRBV4-1
D gene: .
clone size: .
CDR3 protein: CASSPDGAGQPIGNQPQHF
CDR3 DNA: TGCGCCAGCAGCCCGGATGGGGCAGGACAGCCCATTGGCAATCAGCCCCAGCATTTT

J gene: TRBJ2-1
V gene: TRBV27
D gene: TRBD1
clone size: few
CDR3 protein: CASSLLLRDRVRQFF
CDR3 DNA: TGTGCCAGCAGTTTATTACTGCGGGACAGGGTAAGGCAGTTCTTC

J gene: TRBJ2-1
V gene: TRBV28
D gene: TRBD2
clone size: .
CDR3 protein: CASRTGLAYDNEQFF
CDR3 DNA: TGTGCCAGCAGGACTGGACTAGCTTACGACAATGAGCAGTTCTTC

J gene: TRBJ1-2
V gene: TRBV12-5
D gene: TRBD1
clone size: once
CDR3 protein: CASGPAPGQSDYGYTF
CDR3 DNA: TGTGCTAGTGGTCCAGCCCCGGGACAGTCTGACTATGGCTACACCTTC

J gene: TRBJ2-7
V gene: TRBV11-3
D gene: .
clone size: .
CDR3 protein: CASSLFGGNYEQYF
CDR3 DNA: TGTGCCAGCAGCTTATTCGGGGGAAACTACGAGCAGTACTTC

J gene: TRBJ2-5
V gene: TRBV5-4
D gene: .
clone size: .
CDR3 protein: CASSSGTFAETQYF
CDR3 DNA: TGTGCCAGCAGCTCAGGAACGTTTGCGGAGACCCAGTACTTC

J gene: TRBJ2-7
V gene: TRBV28
D gene: TRBD2
clone size: .
CDR3 protein: CASSPSGTSLGEQYF
CDR3 DNA: TGTGCCAGCAGCCCTTCCGGGACTAGTCTCGGCGAGCAGTACTTC

J gene: TRBJ2-7
V gene: TRBV15
D gene: TRBD2
clone size: .
CDR3 protein: CATSVPTSGRSYEQYF
CDR3 DNA: TGTGCCACCAGCGTGCCGACTAGCGGGAGATCCTACGAGCAGTACTTC

J gene: TRBJ1-5
V gene: TRBV28
D gene: .
clone size: .
CDR3 protein: CASSFAGASNQPQHF
CDR3 DNA: TGTGCCAGCAGTTTCGCAGGGGCTAGCAATCAGCCCCAGCATTTT

J gene: TRBJ2-2
V gene: TRBV28
D gene: TRBD1
clone size: once
CDR3 protein: CASSSNRGPGELFF
CDR3 DNA: TGTGCCAGCAGTTCCAACAGGGGGCCCGGGGAGCTGTTTTTT

J gene: TRBJ2-1
V gene: TRBV7-8
D gene: .
clone size: .
CDR3 protein: CASSLARGNYNEQFF
CDR3 DNA: TGTGCCAGCAGCTTAGCTAGGGGTAACTACAATGAGCAGTTCTTC

J gene: TRBJ2-7
V gene: TRBV4-1
D gene: .
clone size: .
CDR3 protein: CASSQDGAMIEQYF
CDR3 DNA: TGCGCCAGCAGCCAAGATGGGGCTATGATCGAGCAGTACTTC

J gene: TRBJ2-7
V gene: TRBV10-1
D gene: TRBD1
clone size: .
CDR3 protein: CASTRTGLYEQYF
CDR3 DNA: TGCGCCAGCACCCGGACAGGACTCTACGAGCAGTACTTC

J gene: TRBJ2-5
V gene: TRBV28
D gene: TRBD2
clone size: .
CDR3 protein: CASSSIGISGMGETQYF
CDR3 DNA: TGTGCCAGCAGCTCCATTGGTATTAGCGGGATGGGGGAGACCCAGTACTTC

J gene: TRBJ2-7
V gene: TRBV7-2
D gene: TRBD1
clone size: .
CDR3 protein: CASSYGQDYEQYF
CDR3 DNA: TGTGCCAGCAGTTACGGACAGGACTACGAGCAGTACTTC

J gene: TRBJ1-5
V gene: TRBV5-1
D gene: TRBD1
clone size: once
CDR3 protein: CASSPGTANQPQHF
CDR3 DNA: TGCGCCAGCAGCCCTGGGACAGCCAATCAGCCCCAGCATTTT

J gene: TRBJ1-2
V gene: TRBV25-1
D gene: .
clone size: .
CDR3 protein: CASSGSGTFYGYTF
CDR3 DNA: TGTGCCAGCAGTGGATCCGGGACATTCTATGGCTACACCTTC

J gene: TRBJ2-7
V gene: TRBV19
D gene: TRBD1
clone size: .
CDR3 protein: CASSISGQASSYEQYF
CDR3 DNA: TGTGCCAGTAGTATATCGGGACAGGCTAGCTCCTACGAGCAGTACTTC

J gene: TRBJ1-1
V gene: TRBV5-1
D gene: .
clone size: .
CDR3 protein: CASSSDSDLNTEAFF
CDR3 DNA: TGCGCCAGCAGCTCGGACAGCGATTTGAACACTGAAGCTTTCTTT

J gene: TRBJ1-2
V gene: TRBV28
D gene: TRBD1
clone size: many
CDR3 protein: CASRNPGGGNYGYTF
CDR3 DNA: TGTGCCAGCAGAAATCCAGGGGGAGGTAACTATGGCTACACCTTC

J gene: TRBJ2-5
V gene: TRBV28
D gene: .
clone size: .
CDR3 protein: CASSLEFGLLQETQYF
CDR3 DNA: TGTGCCAGCAGTTTAGAATTCGGACTCTTACAAGAGACCCAGTACTTC

J gene: TRBJ1-4
V gene: TRBV24-1
D gene: TRBD1
clone size: .
CDR3 protein: CAASRTRGNEKLFF
CDR3 DNA: TGTGCCGCAAGCCGTACCAGGGGGAATGAAAAACTGTTTTTT

J gene: TRBJ1-1
V gene: TRBV27
D gene: .
clone size: .
CDR3 protein: CASSFQVWEGRVTEAFF
CDR3 DNA: TGTGCCAGCAGTTTCCAGGTTTGGGAGGGCAGGGTCACTGAAGCTTTCTTT

J gene: TRBJ2-5
V gene: TRBV3-1/TRBV3-2
D gene: .
clone size: .
CDR3 protein: CASRETVSGTQYF
CDR3 DNA: TGTGCCAGCAGGGAGACGGTTTCGGGGACCCAGTACTTC

J gene: TRBJ2-7
V gene: TRBV10-2
D gene: TRBD2
clone size: .
CDR3 protein: CATSLGLAAYEQYF
CDR3 DNA: TGCGCCACCTCGCTGGGACTAGCGGCCTACGAGCAGTACTTC

J gene: TRBJ2-7
V gene: TRBV25-1
D gene: .
clone size: .
CDR3 protein: CASSTSGRGHYEQYF
CDR3 DNA: .

J gene: TRBJ1-1
V gene: TRBV4-3
D gene: TRBD1
clone size: .
CDR3 protein: CASSQPGQGITEAFF
CDR3 DNA: TGCGCCAGCAGCCAACCGGGACAGGGCATCACTGAAGCTTTCTTT

J gene: TRBJ1-2
V gene: TRBV19
D gene: TRBD1
clone size: few
CDR3 protein: CASMDRGLGYTF
CDR3 DNA: TGTGCCAGCATGGACAGGGGGCTTGGCTACACCTTC

J gene: TRBJ1-1
V gene: TRBV30
D gene: TRBD1
clone size: .
CDR3 protein: CAWDRALNTEAFF
CDR3 DNA: TGTGCCTGGGACAGGGCCTTAAACACTGAAGCTTTCTTT

J gene: TRBJ2-1
V gene: TRBV29-1
D gene: TRBD2
clone size: .
CDR3 protein: CSVLKAGGTFF
CDR3 DNA: TGCAGCGTTTTGAAGGCGGGGGGGACGTTCTTC

J gene: TRBJ2-7
V gene: TRBV7-2
D gene: TRBD2
clone size: many
CDR3 protein: CASIRTRGWGEQYF
CDR3 DNA: TGTGCCAGCATCCGGACTAGGGGCTGGGGCGAGCAGTACTTC

J gene: TRBJ1-2
V gene: TRBV5-1
D gene: TRBD1
clone size: once
CDR3 protein: CASSLNAGTGGVFGGYTF
CDR3 DNA: TGCGCCAGCAGCTTGAACGCCGGGACAGGGGGCGTTTTTGGTGGCTACACCTTC

J gene: TRBJ2-2
V gene: TRBV3-1/TRBV3-2
D gene: .
clone size: few
CDR3 protein: CASTGWSANTGELFF
CDR3 DNA: TGTGCCAGCACCGGATGGAGTGCGAACACCGGGGAGCTGTTTTTT

J gene: TRBJ1-5
V gene: TRBV7-9
D gene: TRBD1
clone size: .
CDR3 protein: CASSTGQDYNQPQHF
CDR3 DNA: TGTGCCAGCAGCACGGGACAGGACTACAATCAGCCCCAGCATTTT

J gene: TRBJ1-2
V gene: TRBV28
D gene: .
clone size: .
CDR3 protein: CASRSGGALNYGYTF
CDR3 DNA: TGTGCCAGCAGATCCGGGGGGGCGCTTAACTATGGCTACACCTTC